This T cell receptor (beta chain) was obtained from a study of Ad26.COV2.S vaccination and SARS-CoV-2 variants. On the study more broadly: The donor was enrolled in the Ad26.COV2.S arm of the COV1001 trial.

Treatment of the sample: 15 to 20 received Ad26.COV2.S at low or high dose, single or two shots; roughly five received placebo; per-sample allocation not given. It was on day 63 after the first vaccine or placebo injection that samples were taken. Aged 18-55 years, donor was enrolled in Boston around 2020. In the vaccine, an Ad26 vector expressed the SARS-CoV-2 spike of the Wuhan strain. Looked up from germline, CDR1 is MNHEY and CDR2 is SVGAGI. This CDR3 has 14 amino acids. Trimming removed 6 bases at V and 4 bases at J, with 16 bases between. This clone has a handful of counts. The antigen remains unidentified. Study results and caveats: Comparability of non-spike TCR breadth was observed across vaccine and placebo recipients.

The protocol was immunoSEQ multiplex PCR, while the TCRdb copy is restricted to in-frame clones and leaves out a portion. Of roughly 410,000 clones in the sample, roughly four fifths were seen once. The sequence was collected from a person aged 18 to 65 who received the Ad26.COV2.S COVID-19 vaccine or a placebo. The gene calls are TRBV6-5 and TRBJ2-7, with no clear D. Here the sequenced sample was peripheral blood, taken in a trial of Ad26.COV2.S vaccine versus placebo. Written as DNA, the CDR3 is TGTGCCAGCAGCCCCTATGGATCTGGGTACGAGCAGTACTTC. Its protein product is CASSPYGSGYEQYF.